Below, one T cell receptor beta chain is given with its context. Its antigen is undetermined. The PCR used 60 Vbeta and 13 Jbeta primers. Sequencing was performed with immunoSEQ multiplex PCR; in TCRdb, only in-frame clones are kept and a portion is missing. The sample includes about 110,000 clones, less than 80% of them seen just once. This sample stems from a study of cytomegalovirus exposure and HLA in healthy donors. Overall study findings and caveats: Later on, analysis showed that most CMV-associated TCR beta chains appeared to be HLA-restricted. Several of the most significant clusters were apparently associated with common viral pathogens in a later analysis. Confirmation was obtained in vitro that a few CMV-associated chains are specific for CMV antigens.

V shed 0 bases, J shed 5 bases, and the junction held 9 bases outside the gene matches. Germline-derived CDR1 and CDR2 are LNHNV and YYDKDF (reference sequence). The CDR3 sequence is 17 residues long. This sequence was found in a man aged 25-45 years in good health and CMV-seronegative. The material sequenced was PBMCs. This chain links TRBV15 with TRBJ2-1, with 8 bases identical to TRBD2. The CDR3 protein is CATSRDLAGGGNNEQFF. The CDR3 region has the DNA TGTGCCACCAGCAGAGATCTCGCGGGAGGAGGCAACAATGAGCAGTTCTTC.